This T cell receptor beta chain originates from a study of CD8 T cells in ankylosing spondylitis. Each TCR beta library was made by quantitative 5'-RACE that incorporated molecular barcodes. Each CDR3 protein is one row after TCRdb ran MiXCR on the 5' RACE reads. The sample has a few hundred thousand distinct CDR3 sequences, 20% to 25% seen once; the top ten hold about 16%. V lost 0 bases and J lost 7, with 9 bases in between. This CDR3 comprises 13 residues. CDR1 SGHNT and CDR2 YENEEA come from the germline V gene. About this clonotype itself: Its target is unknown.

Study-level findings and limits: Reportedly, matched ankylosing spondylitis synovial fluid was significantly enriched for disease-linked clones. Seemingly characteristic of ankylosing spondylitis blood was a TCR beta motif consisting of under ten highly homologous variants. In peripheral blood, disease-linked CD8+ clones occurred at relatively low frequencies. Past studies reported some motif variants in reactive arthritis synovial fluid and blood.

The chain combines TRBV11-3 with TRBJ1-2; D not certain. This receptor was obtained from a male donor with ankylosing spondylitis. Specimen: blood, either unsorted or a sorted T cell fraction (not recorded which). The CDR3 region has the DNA TGTGCCAGCAGCTTAGAAGGAATGAGTGGCTACACCTTC. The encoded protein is CASSLEGMSGYTF.